This T cell receptor (beta chain) came from a study of Graves' ophthalmopathy and Graves' hyperthyroidism. RNA transcripts yielded amplified TCR beta CDR3 regions. Following a first-round RT-PCR that used HTBI primers, a second-round multiplex PCR was carried out. TCRdb reprocessed the multiplex PCR reads via MiXCR and lists one record per CDR3 protein. The sample has about 500,000 distinct CDR3 sequences, around 15% seen once. Ten or more counts support this clonotype. This CDR3 comprises 13 residues. The trim removed 6 bases at V and 5 bases at J, leaving 7 bases unmatched. In germline, CDR1 is DFQATT, CDR2 SNEGSKA (reference sequence).

Input material: blood. This sequence joins TRBV20-1 and TRBJ2-5; TRBD1 aligns across 9 bases. The receptor was isolated from a woman under 40 with Graves' ophthalmopathy. In DNA form, the CDR3 reads TGCAGTGCCCCTTCGACAGGGGGGGAGACCCAGTACTTC. Protein product: CSAPSTGGETQYF.